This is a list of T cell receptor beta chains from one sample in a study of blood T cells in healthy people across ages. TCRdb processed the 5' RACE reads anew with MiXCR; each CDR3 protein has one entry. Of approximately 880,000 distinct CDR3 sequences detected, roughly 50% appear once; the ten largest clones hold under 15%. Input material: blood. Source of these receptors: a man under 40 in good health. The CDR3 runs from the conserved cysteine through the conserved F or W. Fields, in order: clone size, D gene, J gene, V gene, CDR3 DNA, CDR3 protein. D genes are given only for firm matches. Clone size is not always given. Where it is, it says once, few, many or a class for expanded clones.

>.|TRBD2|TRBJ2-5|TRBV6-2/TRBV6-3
TGTGCCAGTAGTACTGGACTAGCGGGGGTAGAGACCCAGTACTTC
CASSTGLAGVETQYF
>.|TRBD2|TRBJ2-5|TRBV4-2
TGTGCCGGCAGCCAGGCGGGGGGTTGGGAGACCCAGTACTTC
CAGSQAGGWETQYF
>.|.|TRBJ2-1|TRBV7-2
TGTGCCAGCAGCCAGGTTTGGGGTCTCAACTACAATGAGCAGTTCTTC
CASSQVWGLNYNEQFF
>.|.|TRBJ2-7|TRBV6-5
TGTGCCAGCAGTTACAGGGTCGAGGGCTACGAGCAGTACTTC
CASSYRVEGYEQYF
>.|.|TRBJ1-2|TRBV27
TGTGCCAGCAGTTTATCCGGGGGGGCGCATGGCTACACCTTC
CASSLSGGAHGYTF
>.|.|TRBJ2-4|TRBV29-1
TGCAGCGTCGGGAGAGGTGCCAAAAACATTCAGTACTTC
CSVGRGAKNIQYF
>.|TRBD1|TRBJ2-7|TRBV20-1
TGCAGTGCTGCAATAGACAGGGTTCCGATCTACGAGCAGTACTTC
CSAAIDRVPIYEQYF
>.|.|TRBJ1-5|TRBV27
TGTGCCAGCAGTTTATCGTCGGCAGCGGGAAATCAGCCCCAGCATTTT
CASSLSSAAGNQPQHF
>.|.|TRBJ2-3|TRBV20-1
TGCAGTGCGACACCCGGTAGGGGCACAGATACGCAGTATTTT
CSATPGRGTDTQYF
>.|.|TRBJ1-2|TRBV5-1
TGCGCCAGCAGCTCGGAATTGACAGGAACATATGGCTACACCTTC
CASSSELTGTYGYTF
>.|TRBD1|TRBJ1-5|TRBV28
TGTGCCAGCATCCCTCTGGGACAGTTCAATCAGCCCCAGCATTTT
CASIPLGQFNQPQHF
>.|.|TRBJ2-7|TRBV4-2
TGTGCCAGCAGCCAAGATATTGGATGCGGGCAGTACTTC
CASSQDIGCGQYF
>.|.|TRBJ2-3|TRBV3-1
TGTGCCAGCAGCCAAGACCGAGAGAGGCCGATGGATACGCAGTATTTT
CASSQDRERPMDTQYF
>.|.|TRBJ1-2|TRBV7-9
TGTGCCAGCAGCTTAAATCCAGCGGTTAACTATGGCTACACCTTC
CASSLNPAVNYGYTF
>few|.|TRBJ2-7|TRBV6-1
TGTGCCAGCAGTACCTTGGAATCCCTAGCATATGCCGACGAGCAGTACTTC
CASSTLESLAYADEQYF
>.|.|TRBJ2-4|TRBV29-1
TGCAGCGGTACAGACTTGGACATTCAGTACTTC
CSGTDLDIQYF
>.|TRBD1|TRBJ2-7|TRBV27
TGTGCCACCTCACCGACAGGGGCGTCATACGAGCAGTACTTC
CATSPTGASYEQYF
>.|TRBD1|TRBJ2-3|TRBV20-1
TGCAGTGCTAGACTTAGGAGGTCCCAGGGGGGCACAGATACGCAGTATTTT
CSARLRRSQGGTDTQYF
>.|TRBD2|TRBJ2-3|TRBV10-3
TGTGCCATCAGCCAAAGGACTAGCGGGAGTGTAGATACGCAGTATTTT
CAISQRTSGSVDTQYF
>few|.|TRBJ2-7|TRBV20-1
TGCAGTTCAGGGGTTTGGGCATCCTACGAGCAGTACTTC
CSSGVWASYEQYF
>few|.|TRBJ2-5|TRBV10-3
TGTGCCATCACTCAAAGGGAAGGGGAGACCCAGTACTTC
CAITQREGETQYF
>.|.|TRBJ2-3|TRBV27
TGTGCCAGCACTAAACCGGGGGCCACAGATACGCAGTATTTT
CASTKPGATDTQYF
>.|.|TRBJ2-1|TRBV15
TGTGCCACCAGCAGAGATGGTCCGTTGGGCAATGAGCAGTTCTTC
CATSRDGPLGNEQFF
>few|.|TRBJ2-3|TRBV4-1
TGCGCCAGCAGCCCGCCCGGGTTCACAGATACGCAGTATTTT
CASSPPGFTDTQYF
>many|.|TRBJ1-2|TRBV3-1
TGTGCCAGCAGCCAGGCTAACTATGGCTACACCTTC
CASSQANYGYTF
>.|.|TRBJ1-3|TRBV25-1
TGTGCCAGCAGTGGCCTCCCCGGAGGGGGAAACACCATATATTTT
CASSGLPGGGNTIYF
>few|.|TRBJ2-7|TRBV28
TGTGCCAGCAGTTCGGCCGGGGGCTTCTACAATGAGCAGTACTTC
CASSSAGGFYNEQYF
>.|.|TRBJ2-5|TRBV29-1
TGCAGCGTTGTGGCGGGGGCAGGGGAGACCCAGTACTTC
CSVVAGAGETQYF
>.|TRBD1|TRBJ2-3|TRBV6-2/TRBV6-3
TGTGCCAGCACTATAACAGGGGTTGGCACAGATACGCAGTATTTT
CASTITGVGTDTQYF
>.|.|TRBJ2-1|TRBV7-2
TGTGCCAGCAGCCTCCGGGGCGGGGCGACCTACAATGAGCAGTTCTTC
CASSLRGGATYNEQFF
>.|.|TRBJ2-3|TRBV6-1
TGTGCCAGCAGTGAAGTAGCCGATAGCACAGATACGCAGTATTTT
CASSEVADSTDTQYF
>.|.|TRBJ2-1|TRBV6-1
TGTGCCAGCCAAACGGCGGTCACGTCCTACAATGAGCAGTTCTTC
CASQTAVTSYNEQFF
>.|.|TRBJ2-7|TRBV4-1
TGCGCCAGCAGCCAAGAGATGTCGGTTTACGAGCAGTACTTC
CASSQEMSVYEQYF
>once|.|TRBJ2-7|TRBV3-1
TGTGCCAGCAGCGGGGCGGGGCCCTCCTACGAGCAGTACTTC
CASSGAGPSYEQYF
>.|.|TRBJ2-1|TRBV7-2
TGTGCCAGCAGCCACCGCCGTAGGACGACATTTGACAATGAGCAGTTCTTC
CASSHRRRTTFDNEQFF
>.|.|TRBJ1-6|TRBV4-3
TGCGCCAGCAGCCAAGAGGCAGGGCGGAATTCACCCCTCCACTTT
CASSQEAGRNSPLHF
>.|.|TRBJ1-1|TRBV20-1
TGCAGTGCTAATAGTGGACACCTGAACACTGAAGCTTTCTTT
CSANSGHLNTEAFF
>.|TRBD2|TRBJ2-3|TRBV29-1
TGCAGCGTTGAAGATAGGTCGCCGGGGGGGCGTAGAGATACGCAGTATTTT
CSVEDRSPGGRRDTQYF
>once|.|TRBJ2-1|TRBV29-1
TGCAGCGTTGAAGCAAGCAGAGGCAATGAGCAGTTCTTC
CSVEASRGNEQFF
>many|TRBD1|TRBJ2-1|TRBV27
TGTGCCAGCAGGGAACGCGGGACAGGTAGGAACAATGAGCAGTTCTTC
CASRERGTGRNNEQFF
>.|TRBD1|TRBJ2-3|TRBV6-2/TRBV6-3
TGTGCCAGCAGGAACAGGGGAGATACGCAGTATTTT
CASRNRGDTQYF
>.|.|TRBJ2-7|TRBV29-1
TGCAGCGTCGGATGGACAGCCTACGAGCAGTACTTC
CSVGWTAYEQYF
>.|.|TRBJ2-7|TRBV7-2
TGTGCCAGCAGCTTGCGGGGCGTCCACGAGCAGTACTTC
CASSLRGVHEQYF
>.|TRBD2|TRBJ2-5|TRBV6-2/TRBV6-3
TGTGCCAGCAGATCGCGGGGGGGAGTCCAAGAGACCCAGTACTTC
CASRSRGGVQETQYF
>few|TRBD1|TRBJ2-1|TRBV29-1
TGCAGCGTTGTTCGGACAGGGTTCAATGAGCAGTTCTTC
CSVVRTGFNEQFF
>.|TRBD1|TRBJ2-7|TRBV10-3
TGTGCCATCAGTGGACAAAGGACAGGGGACCCCTACGAGCAGTACTTC
CAISGQRTGDPYEQYF
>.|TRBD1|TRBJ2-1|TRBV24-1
TGTGCCACCAGTGATCCTCTTCCCGGGACAGGGCCCTCCCACAATGAGCAGTTCTTC
CATSDPLPGTGPSHNEQFF
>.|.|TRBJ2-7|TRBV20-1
TGCAGTGCTAGAGTTGGCGTTGGAGGTGGCTACGAGCAGTACTTC
CSARVGVGGGYEQYF
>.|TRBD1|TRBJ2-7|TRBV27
TGTGCCAGCAGTCTTACAGGGGGGTGGGCCTACGAGCAGTACTTC
CASSLTGGWAYEQYF
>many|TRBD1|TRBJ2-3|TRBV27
TGTGCCAGCAGTTCAATGGGACAGGGAATCGTAGATACGCAGTATTTT
CASSSMGQGIVDTQYF
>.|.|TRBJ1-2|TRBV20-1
TGCAGTGCTAGTAAATATGGACCCCATGGCTACACCTTC
CSASKYGPHGYTF
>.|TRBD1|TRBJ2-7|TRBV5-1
TGCGCCAGCAGCTTGCGGGACAGGGACGTTTACGAGCAGTACTTC
CASSLRDRDVYEQYF
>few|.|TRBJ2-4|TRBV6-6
TGTGCCACCGGACCCGCGCCTCTAGAGATAGCCAAAAACATTCAGTACTTC
CATGPAPLEIAKNIQYF